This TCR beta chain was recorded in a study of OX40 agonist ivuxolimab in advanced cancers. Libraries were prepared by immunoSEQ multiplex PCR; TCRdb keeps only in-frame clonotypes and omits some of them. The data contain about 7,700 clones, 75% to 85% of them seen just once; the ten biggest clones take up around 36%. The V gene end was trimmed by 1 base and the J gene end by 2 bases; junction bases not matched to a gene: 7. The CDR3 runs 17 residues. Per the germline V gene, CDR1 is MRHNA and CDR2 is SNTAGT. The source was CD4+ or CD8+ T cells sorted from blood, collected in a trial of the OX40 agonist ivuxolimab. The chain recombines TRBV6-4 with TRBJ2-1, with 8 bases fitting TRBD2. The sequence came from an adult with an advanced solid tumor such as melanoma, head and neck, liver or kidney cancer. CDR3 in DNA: TGTGCCAGCAGTGACTTTTTTACTAGCGGAGCCTACAATGAGCAGTTCTTC. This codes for CASSDFFTSGAYNEQFF.